This entry concerns a single T cell receptor beta chain. Its antigen is unidentified. This sample stems from a study of CD4+ T cells in melanoma. With 5 bases clipped from V and 4 bases from J, the junction kept 6 bases outside the gene matches. Germline lookup yields CDR1 SGHTA and CDR2 FQGNSA. CDR3 length: 14 amino acids. General study points: A reported correlation linked neoantigen-specific CD4+ T cells to CD8+, macrophage and B cell function. Diverse differentiation states were reported for melanoma neoantigen-specific CD4+ T cells.

Libraries were prepared by immunoSEQ multiplex PCR; TCRdb keeps only in-frame clonotypes and omits some of them. The table shows 7,200 or so clones, with 66% occurring only once. The chain uses TRBV7-2 and TRBJ2-7; 9 positions agree with TRBD1. This clonotype originated in a human donor with melanoma. Sequences were obtained from cells from a culture (not recorded whether cultured in vitro). The CDR3 spells CASSRDREQYEQYF. The DNA of the CDR3 is TGTGCCAGCAGCCGGGACAGGGAGCAATACGAGCAGTACTTC.